A selection of T cell receptor beta chains follows, all from one sample in a study of T-cell reconstitution after alpha-beta-depleted transplantation in children. Each CDR3 protein gets one entry after TCRdb re-called the PCR reads with MiXCR. The sample includes roughly 110,000 distinct CDR3 sequences, 10% of them seen just once. This sample comprised PBMCs, obtained before TCRalphabeta/CD19-depleted stem cell transplant. These receptors all come from a boy aged 2 to 10 with acute lymphoblastic leukemia, due to receive a stem cell transplant. Each CDR3 is given with its conserved first and last residue. D genes are given only for firm matches. Not every row has a clone size; where given, it reads once, few, many or a size class.

>many|TRBJ2-3|TRBV6-5|-
TGTGCCAGCAGTTACTCACCACACGGGAACACAGATACGCAGTATTTT
CASSYSPHGNTDTQYF
>many|TRBJ1-2|TRBV6-5|TRBD1
TGTGCCAGCAGTTACTCCGGAAGGACAGGGGGCTATGGCTACACCTTC
CASSYSGRTGGYGYTF
>-|TRBJ2-2|TRBV6-1|-
TGTGCCACAACAACGAACACCGGGGAGCTGTTTTTT
CATTTNTGELFF
>few|TRBJ1-6|TRBV28|-
TGTGCCAGCAGTTCTGACCTTAGGGGGAATTCACCCCTCCACTTT
CASSSDLRGNSPLHF
>few|TRBJ2-1|TRBV9|TRBD2
TGTGCCAGCAGCGTAGCGCGGGCGGGAGGGAAAAATGAGCAGTTCTTC
CASSVARAGGKNEQFF
>-|TRBJ1-1|TRBV19|TRBD1
TGTGCCTCCAGGGACAGCGGGGCCACTGAAGCTTTCTTT
CASRDSGATEAFF
>many|TRBJ2-1|TRBV15|-
TGTGCCACCAGCAGAGATCGGGTAGGGACGGTAAACAATGAGCAGTTCTTC
CATSRDRVGTVNNEQFF
>few|TRBJ2-7|TRBV20-1|TRBD1
TGCAGTGCTCCCCGGACAGGAACCTACGAGCAGTACTTC
CSAPRTGTYEQYF
>-|TRBJ2-2|TRBV20-1|TRBD1
TGCAGTGCTGGGACGCCCAAACAGGGGGGCACCGGGGAGCTGTTTTTT
CSAGTPKQGGTGELFF
>-|TRBJ2-7|TRBV5-6|TRBD2
TGTGCCAGCAGCTCCTGGGGACTAGCGGGAAACGAGCAGTACTTC
CASSSWGLAGNEQYF
>-|TRBJ2-4|TRBV4-1|TRBD2
TGCGCCAGCAGCCAGGGACTAGCGGGAGGACTAGCCAAAAACATTCAGTACTTC
CASSQGLAGGLAKNIQYF
>many|TRBJ2-2|TRBV12-3/TRBV12-4|-
TGTGCCAGTAAACGGGTCGGGGAGCTGTTTTTT
CASKRVGELFF
>many|TRBJ2-2|TRBV7-2|-
TGTGCCAGCAGCTTAGGAGGCGGCATTTCCGGGGAGCTGTTTTTT
CASSLGGGISGELFF
>-|TRBJ2-7|TRBV5-1|TRBD1
TGCGCCAGCAGGGGAGAGGGGACAGTCTACGAGCAGTACTTC
CASRGEGTVYEQYF
>few|TRBJ2-3|TRBV6-4|-
TGTGCCAGCAGTGACTCCGAGGGAGGGGGTGATACGCAGTATTTT
CASSDSEGGGDTQYF
>-|TRBJ2-1|TRBV20-1|-
TGCAGTGCATCGTTGGTACGGCGACTCCTTGCCGGGAATGAGCAGTTCTTC
CSASLVRRLLAGNEQFF
>many|TRBJ2-1|TRBV10-3|-
TGTGCCATCAGTGGTGGGTATGAGCAGTTCTTC
CAISGGYEQFF
>-|TRBJ2-1|TRBV12-3/TRBV12-4|TRBD2
TGTGCCAGCAGTTTACGGCGGGAGGATAATGAGCAGTTCTTC
CASSLRREDNEQFF
>many|TRBJ2-1|TRBV7-9|-
TGTGCCAGCGGACCGTACTCCAGCTCCTACAATGAGCAGTTCTTC
CASGPYSSSYNEQFF
>many|TRBJ2-1|TRBV12-3/TRBV12-4|-
TGTGCCAGCAGTCTCGGAACACAGGGTTACAATGAGCAGTTCTTC
CASSLGTQGYNEQFF
>many|TRBJ2-1|TRBV5-6|-
TGTGCCAGCAGCTTGGCCTTCAGGGGAAATGAGCAGTTCTTC
CASSLAFRGNEQFF
>few|TRBJ2-2|TRBV6-5|TRBD2
TGTGCCAGCAGTTGGACTAGCGCGAACACCGGGGAGCTGTTTTTT
CASSWTSANTGELFF
>few|TRBJ2-3|TRBV7-6|-
TGTGCCAGCAGCAGGGACTCGGCGGGCACAGATACGCAGTATTTT
CASSRDSAGTDTQYF
>-|TRBJ2-7|TRBV28|TRBD1
TGTGCCAGCAGCCCGGACAGGCCCCACGAGCAGTACTTC
CASSPDRPHEQYF
>-|TRBJ2-1|TRBV29-1|-
TGCAGCGTAAAGGGGTCGAGTGAGCAGTTCTTC
CSVKGSSEQFF
>-|TRBJ2-7|TRBV4-1|TRBD1
TGCGCCAGCAGCCCACAGGGGGCCACCGTCTACGAGCAGTACTTC
CASSPQGATVYEQYF
>few|TRBJ2-3|TRBV4-2|TRBD1
TGTGCCAGCAGCCAAGATGTGGGACAGGATCGAGATACGCAGTATTTT
CASSQDVGQDRDTQYF
>few|TRBJ2-7|TRBV18|TRBD1
TGTGCCAGCTCACTGAAACAGGGGAACGAGCAGTACTTC
CASSLKQGNEQYF
>-|TRBJ2-1|TRBV3-1|TRBD2
TGTGCCACCAGCCAAGAATCGGGACTAGCTGTCATCAATGAGCAGTTCTTC
CATSQESGLAVINEQFF
>many|TRBJ1-1|TRBV6-1|-
TGTGCCAGCAGGGACTACACTGAAGCTTTCTTT
CASRDYTEAFF
>-|TRBJ1-5|TRBV6-1|-
TGTGCCAGCAGTCCGACAGGCAGGCAGCCCCAGCATTTT
CASSPTGRQPQHF
>-|TRBJ2-5|TRBV29-1|TRBD2
TGCAGCGTGTTAGCGGGAGGAGAGACCCAGTACTTC
CSVLAGGETQYF
>many|TRBJ2-1|TRBV25-1|TRBD1
TGTGCCAGCAGTGCGGGACAGGAGGAATACAATGAGCAGTTCTTC
CASSAGQEEYNEQFF
>-|TRBJ2-1|TRBV6-4|-
TGTGCCAGCAGTGGTGACGACGGGATTTACAATGAGCAGTTCTTC
CASSGDDGIYNEQFF
>-|TRBJ2-7|TRBV12-3/TRBV12-4|TRBD2
TGTGCCAGCAGTTTAGCGGGCCGAGGACTAGCGGGACCGTCCTACGAGCAGTACTTC
CASSLAGRGLAGPSYEQYF
>few|TRBJ1-1|TRBV11-2|-
TGTGCCAGCAGCAGGAGACGGGTCCAGAGCACTGAAGCTTTCTTT
CASSRRRVQSTEAFF
>-|TRBJ1-5|TRBV2|TRBD1
TGTGCCAGACAGGGGGCTGGCCAGCCCCAGCATTTT
CARQGAGQPQHF
>-|TRBJ2-7|TRBV4-1|-
TGCGCCAGCAGCCAAGATTCCAGGAGTTACTACGAGCAGTACTTC
CASSQDSRSYYEQYF
>few|TRBJ2-7|TRBV10-3|TRBD2
TGTGCCATCAGACCGGGACTAGCGGAGGCCTACGAGCAGTACTTC
CAIRPGLAEAYEQYF
>-|TRBJ2-1|TRBV18|-
TGTGCCAGCTCTCGCCCCCTGCCTATTCTAAATGAGCAGTTCTTC
CASSRPLPILNEQFF
>-|TRBJ1-5|TRBV12-3/TRBV12-4|TRBD1
TGTGCCAGCGCCAAAGGCGGGACAGGGGTGTGGAATCAGCCCCAGCATTTT
CASAKGGTGVWNQPQHF
>few|TRBJ2-1|TRBV7-9|TRBD2
TGTGCCAGCAGTCGTCCGGGACTAGGTTCTTCTAGTGAGCAGTTCTTC
CASSRPGLGSSSEQFF
>few|TRBJ1-2|TRBV28|-
TGTGCCAGCAGTTCCATCGAGGGGATCGTGGGCTACACCTTC
CASSSIEGIVGYTF
>-|TRBJ2-3|TRBV5-1|TRBD2
TGCGCCAGCAGCTTACAGGGGTATCGGGGTAGCGGGAGCGCCACCCACACAGATACGCAGTATTTT
CASSLQGYRGSGSATHTDTQYF
>few|TRBJ2-7|TRBV12-3/TRBV12-4|TRBD2
TGTGCCAGCAGTTTACGGCGGGCTAGCGGGAGCGACGAGCAGTACTTC
CASSLRRASGSDEQYF
>medium-sized|TRBJ2-7|TRBV29-1|TRBD2
TGCAGCGTTGGACTTGGACTAGCGGGAGGTAGCGAGCAGTACTTC
CSVGLGLAGGSEQYF
>-|TRBJ1-5|TRBV6-1|-
TGTGCCAGCAGCTCTGGTTTTAGCAATCAGCCCCAGCATTTT
CASSSGFSNQPQHF
>few|TRBJ2-5|TRBV12-3/TRBV12-4|-
TGTGCCAGCAGTCCCCGAGGGCCCGAGGAGACCCAGTACTTC
CASSPRGPEETQYF
>-|TRBJ2-5|TRBV3-1|-
TGTGCCAGCAGCCAAGCGCAACTAGAGTACCAAGAGACCCAGTACTTC
CASSQAQLEYQETQYF
>many|TRBJ1-6|TRBV5-1|-
TGCGCCAGCAGCCAGTACATGGATTCACCCCTCCACTTT
CASSQYMDSPLHF
>once|TRBJ2-1|TRBV6-1|TRBD1
TGTGCCAGCAGACTAAGACCGGGACAGGTTTACAATGAGCAGTTCTTC
CASRLRPGQVYNEQFF
>-|TRBJ1-1|TRBV6-5|TRBD1
TGTGCCAGCAGTTCCGCCAACCCGGGACAGGGCACTGAAGCTTTCTTT
CASSSANPGQGTEAFF